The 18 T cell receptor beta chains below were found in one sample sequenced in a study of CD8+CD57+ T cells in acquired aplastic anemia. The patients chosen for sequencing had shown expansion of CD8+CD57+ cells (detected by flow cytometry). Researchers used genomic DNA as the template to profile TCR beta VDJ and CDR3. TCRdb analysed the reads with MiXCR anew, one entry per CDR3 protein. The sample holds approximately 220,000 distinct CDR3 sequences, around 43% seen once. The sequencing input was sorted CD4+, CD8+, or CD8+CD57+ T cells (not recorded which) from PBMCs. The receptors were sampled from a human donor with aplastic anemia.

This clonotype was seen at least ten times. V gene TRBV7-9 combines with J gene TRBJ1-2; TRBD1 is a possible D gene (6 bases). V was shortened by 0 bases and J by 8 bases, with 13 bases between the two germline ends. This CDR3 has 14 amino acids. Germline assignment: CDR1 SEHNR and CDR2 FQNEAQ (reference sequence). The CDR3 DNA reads TGTGCCAGCAGCTTAGCCCCCGGACAGAGGGGCTACACCTTC. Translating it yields CASSLAPGQRGYTF.

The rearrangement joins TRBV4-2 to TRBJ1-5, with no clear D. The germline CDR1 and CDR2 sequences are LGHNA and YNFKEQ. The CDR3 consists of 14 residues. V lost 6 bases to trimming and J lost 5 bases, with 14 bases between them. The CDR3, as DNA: TGTGCCAGCAGTTATACTGGGGAGTATCAGCCCCAGCATTTT. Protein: CASSYTGEYQPQHF.

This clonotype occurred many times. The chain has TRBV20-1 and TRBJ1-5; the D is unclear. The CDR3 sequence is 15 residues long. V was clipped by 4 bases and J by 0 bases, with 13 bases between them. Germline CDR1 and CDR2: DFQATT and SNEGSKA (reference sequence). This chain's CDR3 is CSATTLPVSNQPQHF. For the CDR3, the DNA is TGCAGTGCTACGACACTCCCTGTTAGCAATCAGCCCCAGCATTTT.

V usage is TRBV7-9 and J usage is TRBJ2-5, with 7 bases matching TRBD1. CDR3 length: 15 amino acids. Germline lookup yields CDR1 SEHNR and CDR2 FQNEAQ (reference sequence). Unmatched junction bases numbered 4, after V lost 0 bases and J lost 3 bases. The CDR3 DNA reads TGTGCCAGCAGCTTAGCGCTAACAGGGGAAGAGACCCAGTACTTC. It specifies CASSLALTGEETQYF. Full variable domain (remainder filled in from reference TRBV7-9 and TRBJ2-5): DTGVSQNPRHKITKRGQNVTFRCDPISEHNRLYWYRQTLGQGPEFLTYFQNEAQLEKSRLLSDRFSAERPKGSFSTLEIQRTEQGDSAMYLCASSLALTGEETQYFGPGTRLLVL.

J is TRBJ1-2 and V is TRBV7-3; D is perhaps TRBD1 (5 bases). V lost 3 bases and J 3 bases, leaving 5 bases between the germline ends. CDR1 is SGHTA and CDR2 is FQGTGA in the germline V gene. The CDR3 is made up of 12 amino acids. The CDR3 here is CASSLTDYGYTF. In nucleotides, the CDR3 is TGTGCCAGCAGCTTGACAGACTATGGCTACACCTTC.

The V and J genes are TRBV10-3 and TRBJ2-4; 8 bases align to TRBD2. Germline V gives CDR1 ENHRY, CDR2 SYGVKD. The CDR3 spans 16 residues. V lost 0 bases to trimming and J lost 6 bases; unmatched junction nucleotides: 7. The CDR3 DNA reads TGTGCCATCAGTGAGTCTCGACTAGCGTTGGGAAACATTCAGTACTTC. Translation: CAISESRLALGNIQYF.

The CDR3 protein is CASSQENSGGYNEQFF. The CDR3 region has the DNA TGTGCCAGCAGCCAAGAGAATAGCGGGGGCTACAATGAGCAGTTCTTC. The genes are TRBV3-1 and TRBJ2-1; 9 nucleotides align to TRBD2. The germline V gene has CDR1 LGHDT and CDR2 YNNKEL (reference sequence). CDR3 length: 16 amino acids. The J segment lost 3 bases and the V segment lost 0 bases, leaving 3 bases of the junction unmatched.

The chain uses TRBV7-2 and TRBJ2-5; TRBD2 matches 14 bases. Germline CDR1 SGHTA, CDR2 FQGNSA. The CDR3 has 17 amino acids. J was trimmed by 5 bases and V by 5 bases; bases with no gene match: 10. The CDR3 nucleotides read TGTGCCAGCAGCCTAGACGGGACTAGCGGGAGAACGGAGACCCAGTACTTC. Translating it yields CASSLDGTSGRTETQYF.

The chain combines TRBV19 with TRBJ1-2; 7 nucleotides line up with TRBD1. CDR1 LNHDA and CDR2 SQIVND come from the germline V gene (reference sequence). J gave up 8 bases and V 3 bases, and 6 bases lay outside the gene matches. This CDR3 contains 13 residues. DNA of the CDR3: TGTGCCAGTAGTATCGAGGGGGCATGGGGCTACACCTTC. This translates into CASSIEGAWGYTF.

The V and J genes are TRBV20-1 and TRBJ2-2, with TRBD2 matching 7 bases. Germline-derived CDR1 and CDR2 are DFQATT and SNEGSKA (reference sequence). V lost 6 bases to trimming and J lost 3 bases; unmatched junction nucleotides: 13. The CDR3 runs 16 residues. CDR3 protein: CSAALRLAEYTGELFF. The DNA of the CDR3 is TGCAGTGCCGCCCTGCGGCTAGCGGAATACACCGGGGAGCTGTTTTTT.

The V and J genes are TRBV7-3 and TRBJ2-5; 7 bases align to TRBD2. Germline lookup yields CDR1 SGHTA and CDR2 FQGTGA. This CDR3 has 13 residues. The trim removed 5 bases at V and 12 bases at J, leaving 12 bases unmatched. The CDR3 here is CASSPGLSSTKYF. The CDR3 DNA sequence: TGTGCCAGCAGCCCGGGACTATCTAGTACCAAGTACTTC.

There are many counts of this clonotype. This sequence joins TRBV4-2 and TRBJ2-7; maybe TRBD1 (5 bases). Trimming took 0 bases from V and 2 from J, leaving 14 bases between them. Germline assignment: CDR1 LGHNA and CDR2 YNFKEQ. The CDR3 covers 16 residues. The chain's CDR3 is CASSQEGDLGPYEQYF. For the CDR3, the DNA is TGTGCCAGCAGCCAAGAAGGCGACCTGGGGCCCTACGAGCAGTACTTC.

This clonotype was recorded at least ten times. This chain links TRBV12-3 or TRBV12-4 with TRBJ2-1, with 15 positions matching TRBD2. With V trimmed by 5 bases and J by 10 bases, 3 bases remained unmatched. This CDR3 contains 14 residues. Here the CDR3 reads CASSPGTSGREQFF. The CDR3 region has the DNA TGTGCCAGCAGTCCCGGGACTAGCGGGAGGGAGCAGTTCTTC.

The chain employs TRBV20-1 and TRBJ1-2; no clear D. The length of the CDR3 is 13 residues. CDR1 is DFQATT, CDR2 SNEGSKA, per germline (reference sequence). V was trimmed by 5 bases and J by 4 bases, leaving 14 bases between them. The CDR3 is CSALDGVGYGYTF. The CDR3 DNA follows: TGCAGTGCTTTGGATGGGGTTGGCTATGGCTACACCTTC.

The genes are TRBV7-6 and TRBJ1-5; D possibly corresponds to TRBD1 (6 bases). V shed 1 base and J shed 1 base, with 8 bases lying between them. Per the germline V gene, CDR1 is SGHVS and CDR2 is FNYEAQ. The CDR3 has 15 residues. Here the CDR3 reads CASSLGGQSNQPQHF. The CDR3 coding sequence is TGTGCCAGCAGCTTAGGAGGACAGAGCAATCAGCCCCAGCATTTT.

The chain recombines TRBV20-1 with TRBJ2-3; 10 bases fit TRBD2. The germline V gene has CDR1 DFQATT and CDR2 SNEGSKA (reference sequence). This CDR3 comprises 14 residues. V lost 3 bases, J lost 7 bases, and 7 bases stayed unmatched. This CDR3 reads CSASGLAGVNTQYF. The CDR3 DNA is TGCAGTGCTAGTGGGCTAGCGGGAGTGAATACGCAGTATTTT.

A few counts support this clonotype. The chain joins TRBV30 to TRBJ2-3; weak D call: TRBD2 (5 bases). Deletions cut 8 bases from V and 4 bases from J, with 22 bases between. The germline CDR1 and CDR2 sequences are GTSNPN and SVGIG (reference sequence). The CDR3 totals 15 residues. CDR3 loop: CAGQPIPLEADTQYF. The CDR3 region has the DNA TGTGCCGGTCAACCTATCCCCCTGGAGGCAGATACGCAGTATTTT.

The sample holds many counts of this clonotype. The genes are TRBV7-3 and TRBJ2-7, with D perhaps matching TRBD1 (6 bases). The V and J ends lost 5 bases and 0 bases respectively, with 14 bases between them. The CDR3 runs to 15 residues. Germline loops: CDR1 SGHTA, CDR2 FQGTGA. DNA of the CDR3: TGTGCCAGCAGCAAATCGTCAGGGGACTCCTACGAGCAGTACTTC. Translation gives CASSKSSGDSYEQYF.